The rows below give T cell receptor beta chains drawn from one sample of a study of shared clonotypes between healthy human individuals. This table comes from immunoSEQ multiplex PCR, and its TCRdb copy is limited to in-frame clones, with some not included. The sample lists 500,000 to 650,000 clones, around three quarters seen once, with 12% in the top ten. Sequencing was performed on PBMCs. Source of these receptors: a middle-aged woman in good health. Some clones in this sample may be carry-over from other donors' samples. Both conserved end residues are part of each CDR3. Expanded clones get a size class; other rows say once, few or many, or leave the size out.

cdr3_aa,v_call,clone_size,j_call
CSVEGGRGRPYEQYF,TRBV29-1,-,TRBJ2-7
CASSPGGAWTEAFF,TRBV18,-,TRBJ1-1
CAADRGAGWANVLTF,TRBV7-2,-,TRBJ2-6
CASKEAAGANVLTF,TRBV2,many,TRBJ2-6
CASSLEGARLDTQYF,TRBV11-2,once,TRBJ2-3
CASIAGEDTGELFF,TRBV2,-,TRBJ2-2
CASSVTGVAWETQYF,TRBV9,-,TRBJ2-5
CAWMGNTEAFF,TRBV30,-,TRBJ1-1
CSVTGGRGRSNDEQYF,TRBV29-1,-,-
CASRTNGVHEQYF,TRBV7-2,few,TRBJ2-7
CASSPGGDSNQPQHF,TRBV5-1,-,TRBJ1-5
CASSIPYGGDYEQYF,TRBV11-2,-,TRBJ2-7
CASSIWAGGMIYEQYF,TRBV19,-,TRBJ2-7
CASSLDRLVNTEAFF,TRBV5-1,-,TRBJ1-1
CSALDYEQYF,TRBV29-1,-,TRBJ2-7
CSVGGGYGYTF,TRBV20-1,-,TRBJ1-2
CASSLVLAGPETQYF,TRBV5-4,-,TRBJ2-5
CAWSSGQGYYEQYF,TRBV30,-,TRBJ2-7
CASSLEGDPTDTQYF,TRBV5-6,many,TRBJ2-3
CASSESTGPSRNEQFF,TRBV25-1,-,TRBJ2-1
CASSIGSGLYEQYF,TRBV19,-,TRBJ2-7
CASTPRQANTEAFF,TRBV6-1,-,TRBJ1-1
CSVDRAGAGHREQFF,TRBV29-1,-,TRBJ2-1
CASSPGSNQPQHF,TRBV18,few,TRBJ1-5
CASTQGPFGEAFF,TRBV25-1,few,TRBJ1-1
CASSLAGFYEQYF,TRBV5-1,-,TRBJ2-7
CATSRDPRQDGGYTF,TRBV15,-,TRBJ1-2
CASSGQGLVTIYF,TRBV6-4,-,TRBJ1-3
CASSLGQNYEQYF,TRBV7-6,-,TRBJ2-7
CASSLGLPPYEQYF,TRBV28,-,TRBJ2-7
CASSVTGNTEAFF,TRBV7-3,-,TRBJ1-1
CASRLRGLAANNEQFF,TRBV4-1,-,TRBJ2-1
CASSLSLAGGSETQYF,TRBV5-1,-,TRBJ2-5
CASSQQRANYGYTF,TRBV4-2,many,TRBJ1-2
CASSRDPGTTNGEQFF,TRBV4-2,-,TRBJ2-1
CASSFGGRGETQYF,TRBV28,-,TRBJ2-5
CASSETRDLAPEEQFF,TRBV10-2,-,TRBJ2-1
CSVTGAYEQYF,TRBV29-1,-,TRBJ2-7
CASSEGVAGIGGEQFF,TRBV6-1,many,TRBJ2-1
CASKAEGGTEAFF,TRBV5-1,-,TRBJ1-1
CAYTRGTEAFF,TRBV30,-,TRBJ1-1
CASNAVTVGSYEQYF,TRBV6-6,-,TRBJ2-7
CASSARQGRTGELFF,TRBV2,once,TRBJ2-2
CACTPSRAAITKRNTEAFF,TRBV19,-,TRBJ1-1
CASKGSGNTIYF,TRBV5-1,-,TRBJ1-3
CASSEIGRANTGELFF,TRBV2,-,TRBJ2-2
CASGRTGEQETQYF,TRBV25-1,-,TRBJ2-5
CASRGSEVEQFF,TRBV2,-,TRBJ2-1
CASSPPNGGAWYGYTF,TRBV28,-,TRBJ1-2
CASSLRAFSGANVLTF,TRBV28,-,TRBJ2-6
CASSRLAENTGELFF,TRBV2,-,TRBJ2-2
CASSLRLAEREQFF,TRBV7-9,-,TRBJ2-1
CASSKGLEAYEQYF,TRBV6-1,few,TRBJ2-7
CASSVKGNTGELFF,TRBV9,-,TRBJ2-2
CASGVDSNSNQPQHF,TRBV6-5,-,TRBJ1-5
CASSLRRGGYNEQFF,TRBV28,few,TRBJ2-1
CASSLRSASASYEQYF,TRBV5-1,-,TRBJ2-7